This entry concerns a single TCR beta chain. Its antigen is not identified. The data were obtained in a study of shared clonotypes between healthy human individuals. Background on the study: Used for every donor were three CD4 naive, three CD4 memory, two CD8 naive and one CD8 memory plate.

The CDR3 is 13 amino acids. V lost 8 bases and J 0 bases, leaving 11 bases between the germline ends. From germline, CDR1 is MNHEY and CDR2 SMNVEV (reference sequence). The naive CD8 subset, CD45RO-negative cells positively selected for CCR7, excluded terminally differentiated effector memory CD45RA+ cells. Caucasian adults living in Nashville, Tennessee, provided all samples. General study results and limits: Between four donors, naive CD4 clonotypes were shared at a level of about 5.3%.

As handled by the study authors: Junction-only immunoSEQ data arrived without quality scores, meaning filtering differed. Repertoires were generated with immunoSEQ multiplex PCR, while TCRdb's copy carries only in-frame clones and drops some. The V and J calls and clone size are taken from that table; D and trimming were inferred from the DNA. The data hold hundreds of thousands of clones, with 95% observed a single time. V is TRBV27 and J is TRBJ2-7; D is possibly TRBD1 (5 bases). Sequences were obtained from naive CD8+ T cells sorted from blood. This clonotype was sampled from a woman aged 30 to 39 in good health. CDR3 DNA: TGTGCCAGCCTGGGGCCCAGCTCCTACGAGCAGTACTTC. This codes for CASLGPSSYEQYF.